Below, 24 T cell receptor beta chains from the same sample are listed, as sequenced in a study of T cells in Graves' hyperthyroidism and ophthalmopathy. It was RNA transcripts that yielded the amplified TCR beta CDR3 regions. Initially, a first-round RT-PCR of the TCR CDR3 employed the HTBI primer set. TCRdb reprocessed the multiplex PCR reads via MiXCR and lists one record per CDR3 protein. The sample gives 300,000 to 350,000 distinct CDR3 sequences, around 20% of which show up once; 50% to 65% is in the top ten. The sample comprised blood. The receptors come from a woman in her 50s with Graves' hyperthyroidism.

This clonotype was detected many times. V gene TRBV29-1 combines with J gene TRBJ1-1, with no clear D. The CDR3 consists of 11 residues. V was shortened by 1 base and J by 8 bases, with 8 bases between the two germline ends. CDR1 and CDR2 (germline): SQVTM, ANQGSEA. The CDR3 nucleotides read TGCAGCGTTGAAGGGGCCTCGGAAGCTTTCTTT. Residues: CSVEGASEAFF.

This clonotype was seen ten or more times. V gene TRBV12-3 or TRBV12-4 combines with J gene TRBJ2-3; D ambiguous. Deletions cut 2 bases from V and 4 bases from J, with 10 bases between. This CDR3 has 14 residues. The CDR3 loop reads CASSLRRGADTQYF. The CDR3 DNA reads TGTGCCAGCAGTTTACGGCGTGGGGCAGATACGCAGTATTTT.

This clonotype was found many times. This chain links TRBV3-1 with TRBJ1-5; D might be TRBD1 (6 bases). Germline CDR1 reads LGHDT; CDR2 reads YNNKEL (reference sequence). V lost 2 bases to trimming and J lost 6 bases, with 8 bases between them. This CDR3 contains 13 residues. The CDR3 spells CASSQKQGQPQHF. The CDR3, as DNA: TGTGCCAGCAGCCAAAAACAGGGTCAGCCCCAGCATTTT.

For this clonotype: At one end, the junction sequence differs from germline, possibly due to a read error. This chain joins TRBV12-5 and TRBJ2-7, with D perhaps matching TRBD2 (6 bases). Germline loops: CDR1 LGHNT, CDR2 FRNRAP. The CDR3 is made up of 13 amino acids. The CDR3 loop is CASGWIEDYERYF. In DNA, the CDR3 is TGTGCTAGTGGTTGGATTGAGGACTACGAGCGGTACTTC.

This clonotype was seen at least ten times. As DNA, the CDR3 is TGTGCCAGCAGCCCCGGGACTAGCGGGGGGGCCGAAAAAAACATTCAGTACTTC. It is translated as CASSPGTSGGAEKNIQYF. The chain recombines TRBV28 with TRBJ2-4; TRBD2 matches 16 bases. The CDR3 loop spans 18 amino acids. Trimming removed 6 bases from V and 4 bases from J; junction bases left unmatched: 9. Germline V lookup: CDR1 MDHEN, CDR2 SYDVKM.

This clonotype showed up many times. The J gene is TRBJ2-1, the V gene TRBV2; TRBD2 matches at 7 bases. This CDR3 contains 14 residues. Trimming at V came to 6 bases and at J to 5 bases, leaving 7 bases not matched to a gene. Germline-derived CDR1 and CDR2 are SNHLY and FYNNEI. CDR3 bases: TGTGCCAGCAGGGCCGGGACTATTGACAATGAGCAGTTCTTC. Translation: CASRAGTIDNEQFF.

The rearrangement uses TRBV6-2 or TRBV6-3 and TRBJ2-3; 11 nucleotides agree with TRBD2. Trimming took 5 bases from V and 1 from J; bases not matched to a gene: 5. The CDR3 extends over 16 amino acids. CDR1 is MNHEY, CDR2 SVGEGT, per germline. The CDR3 coding sequence is TGTGCCAGCAGTAAAGAACTAGCGGGGGGCACAGATACGCAGTATTTT. It codes for CASSKELAGGTDTQYF.

The chain uses TRBV16 and TRBJ2-1; D not certain. The CDR3 runs 16 residues. Per germline, CDR1 KGHSY and CDR2 FQNENV. With 0 bases removed from V and 0 bases from J, the gap between germline ends came to 9 bases. The CDR3 protein is CASSQSIGFSYNEQFF. In nucleotides, the CDR3 is TGTGCCAGCAGCCAATCGATAGGGTTCTCCTACAATGAGCAGTTCTTC.

A few counts support this clonotype. The gene calls are TRBV5-1 and TRBJ2-7, with 9 nucleotides matching TRBD2. Germline V CDR1 and CDR2: SGHRS, YFSETQ. There are 14 residues in the CDR3. The junction had 10 bases not matched to a gene; V was cut back by 3 bases and J by 9 bases. The CDR3 spells CASSSGTSIHGQYF. DNA for the CDR3: TGCGCCAGCAGCTCCGGGACTAGCATCCACGGGCAGTACTTC.

This clonotype has just a few counts. The junction shows a germline mismatch at one end, possibly a read error. The rearrangement uses TRBV15 and TRBJ1-4, with unresolved D. The germline gives CDR1 LNHNV, CDR2 YYDKDF (reference sequence). The CDR3 runs to 16 residues. CDR3 loop: CATSGPSTSTNEKLVF. The CDR3 region has the DNA TGTGCCACCAGCGGCCCCTCGACATCAACTAATGAAAAACTGGTTTTT.

This clonotype has only a few counts. This chain uses TRBV9 with TRBJ2-2; the match to TRBD1 covers 9 bases. This CDR3 contains 15 residues. Germline V gene sequence: CDR1 SGDLS, CDR2 YYNGEE. The junction had 4 bases not matched to a gene; V was cut back by 3 bases and J by 4 bases. The CDR3: CASSGGQGITGELFF. The CDR3 coding sequence is TGTGCCAGCAGCGGGGGACAGGGAATCACCGGGGAGCTGTTTTTT.

In this sample, this clonotype turned up many times. V gene TRBV2 combines with J gene TRBJ2-3, with D possibly being TRBD1 or TRBD2 (5 bases each). Germline assignment: CDR1 SNHLY and CDR2 FYNNEI. Trimming took off 7 bases at V and 1 base at J, with 15 bases between the two ends. This CDR3 spans 15 amino acids. The CDR3 reads CASTSDLGGTDTQYF. In nucleotides, the CDR3 is TGTGCCAGCACGTCGGATTTGGGGGGCACAGATACGCAGTATTTT.

V gene TRBV28 combines with J gene TRBJ2-4, with D unclear. Trimming cost V 5 bases and J 9 bases, with 20 bases left between them. Germline V gene lookup returns CDR1 MDHEN and CDR2 SYDVKM. This CDR3 comprises 15 residues. CDR3 protein: CASSPSPWEWGIQYF. CDR3 DNA: TGTGCCAGCAGTCCCTCTCCGTGGGAATGGGGCATTCAGTACTTC.

This clonotype was counted only a few times. This chain connects TRBV4-1 to TRBJ2-1; D may be TRBD1 (5 bases). Trimming took 2 bases from V and 7 from J, leaving 9 bases between them. Germline CDR1 is MGHRA and CDR2 is YSYEKL. The CDR3 runs 13 residues. CDR3 sequence (DNA): TGCGCCAGCAGCCAACCCCAGGGAAATGAGCAGTTCTTC. This translates into CASSQPQGNEQFF.

This clonotype appeared a few times. The chain couples TRBV27 to TRBJ1-2; the D gene is possibly TRBD1 (6 bases). V gave up 6 bases and J gave up 2 bases, with 19 bases separating them. Per germline, CDR1 MNHEY and CDR2 SMNVEV (reference sequence). This CDR3 is 16 amino acids long. The CDR3 here is CASSPRQAPLNYGYTF. In nucleotides, the CDR3 is TGTGCCAGCAGCCCTCGACAGGCGCCCCTGAACTATGGCTACACCTTC.

The chain has TRBV20-1 and TRBJ2-7, with 13 bases aligning to TRBD2. J was trimmed by 0 bases and V by 1 base; bases with no gene match: 3. Germline assignment: CDR1 DFQATT and CDR2 SNEGSKA (reference sequence). This CDR3 contains 16 residues. CDR3 sequence (DNA): TGCAGTGCTAGAGGGACTAGCGGGGGTAGCTCCTACGAGCAGTACTTC. This codes for CSARGTSGGSSYEQYF.

CDR3 DNA sequence: TGTGCCACCAGTGATTGGCAGGGCGGCTCCTACGAGCAGTACTTC. Encoded protein: CATSDWQGGSYEQYF. The chain has TRBV24-1 and TRBJ2-7; possibly TRBD1 for D (5 bases). The CDR3 extends over 15 amino acids. Germline CDR1 reads KGHDR; CDR2 reads SFDVKD. Trimming shortened V by 2 bases and J by 0 bases, and 10 bases separated the two germline ends.

The sample holds a few counts of this clonotype. CDR3 sequence: CSAKPTDTQYF. The CDR3 nucleotides are TGCAGTGCTAAGCCCACAGATACGCAGTATTTT. The chain combines TRBV20-1 with TRBJ2-3; D gene uncertain. CDR3 size: 11 residues. The germline gives CDR1 DFQATT, CDR2 SNEGSKA (reference sequence). V was cut by 4 bases and J by 2 bases, with 4 bases left in between.

This clonotype was picked up a small number of times. One end of the junction does not line up with germline, which may come from a read error. This sequence joins TRBV28 and TRBJ2-7; the D gene is possibly TRBD1 (5 bases). Germline CDR1 MDHEN, CDR2 SYDVKM. The CDR3 sequence is 14 residues long. The CDR3 here is CASGLTGSGYEQYF. The DNA of the CDR3 is TGTGCCAGCGGTTTAACAGGTTCTGGGTACGAGCAGTACTTC.

This clonotype was observed at least ten times. This chain links TRBV5-1 with TRBJ2-3; D may be TRBD2 (6 bases). V was pared by 7 bases and J by 1 base, with 13 bases between. Germline V CDR1 and CDR2: SGHRS, YFSETQ. The CDR3 loop spans 14 amino acids. CDR3 coding DNA: TGCGCCAGCTGGAGCACGGGGGGCACAGATACGCAGTATTTT. Translating gives CASWSTGGTDTQYF.

This clonotype was recorded only once. One end of the junction fails to match germline, which may point to a read error. The chain has TRBV27 and TRBJ2-7; 8 bases match TRBD1. The CDR3 is 13 residues long. Germline V gene data show CDR1 as MNHEY and CDR2 as SMNVEV (reference sequence). CDR3 sequence reads: CASSLDRGYEQCF. The DNA of the CDR3 is TGTGCCAGCAGTTTAGACAGGGGCTACGAGCAGTGCTTC.

In its sample, this clonotype was seen a few times. The V call is TRBV27, the J call TRBJ2-1; 14 bases map to TRBD2. Germline V lookup: CDR1 MNHEY, CDR2 SMNVEV (reference sequence). V shed 7 bases and J 15 bases; nucleotides not matched to a gene: 14. The CDR3 loop spans 15 amino acids. The CDR3 DNA reads as TGTGCCAGCACCTACTCAAGACTAGCGGGGGGGCAATTGTTCTTC. Translating gives CASTYSRLAGGQLFF.

At least ten counts were recorded for this clonotype. The rearrangement links TRBV5-4 to TRBJ2-5, with a weak D call TRBD1 (5 bases). The germline V gene has CDR1 SGHNT and CDR2 YYREEE (reference sequence). The ends were cut back, 4 bases at V and 7 bases at J, with 14 bases in the middle. This CDR3 has 13 residues. The CDR3 nucleotides are TGTGCCAGCAGCCAAACAAAACAGGCGACCCAGTACTTC. Translation: CASSQTKQATQYF.

This clonotype was counted at least ten times. The chain links TRBV18 to TRBJ1-1, with D unresolved. V lost 4 bases to trimming and J lost 0 bases, with 9 bases between them. CDR1 and CDR2 (germline): KGHSH, LQKENI. The CDR3 has 14 residues. This CDR3 reads CASSLRPLNTEAFF. Here the CDR3 DNA reads TGTGCCAGCTCACTCAGGCCCTTGAACACTGAAGCTTTCTTT.